The clone carrying this T cell receptor beta chain was seen ten or more times. Time point indicated: persistent/refractory GD, antithyroid drugs over 5 years with positive TRAb. Extracted PBMC RNA gave rise to the TCR library. An endocrinology department in Xi'an, China, recruited the patients. The entry originates in a study of regulatory T cells in long-lasting Graves disease. Study details: Treatment with antithyroid drugs for over 5 years, together with positive TSH receptor antibodies, meant persistent Graves' disease.

Library construction for TCR beta used iRepertoire HTBI primers and Arm-PCR of CDR3 regions. From the multiplex PCR reads, TCRdb called clonotypes with MiXCR, one entry per CDR3 protein. The sample includes roughly 500,000 distinct CDR3 sequences, around 20% of them seen just once. Germline V gene sequence: CDR1 LGHDT, CDR2 YNNKEL (reference sequence). Trimming cost V 3 bases and J 3 bases, with 12 bases left between them. The CDR3 has 15 residues. The clonotype originates from a female donor with Graves disease. Source: peripheral blood mononuclear cells (PBMCs), taken when the disease was refractory, from a patient treated with antithyroid drugs. This chain connects TRBV3-1 to TRBJ1-5; D is undetermined. CDR3 nucleotides: TGTGCCAGCAGCCACACCCCTGGGGTCAATCAGCCCCAGCATTTT. Encoded protein: CASSHTPGVNQPQHF.